The table lists the clone carrying this TCR beta chain with a count of one. What it binds is unknown. This sample was included in a study of blood T cells in healthy people across ages. Study-wide points: Compared with aged donors, long-lived donors showed fewer expanded clones, suggesting selection. Any changes in expanded clonotypes were possibly confounded, as donor CMV status remained unknown.

It was with a sample-barcoded 5' primer and a J-beta primer mix that a second PCR of about 7 to 12 cycles was run. TCRdb reprocessed the 5' RACE reads via MiXCR and lists one record per CDR3 protein. The sample holds roughly 1.9 million distinct CDR3 sequences, 35% to 50% seen once. The sequenced sample consisted of blood. This receptor was identified in a human donor in good health.

The CDR3 DNA sequence: TGTGCCATCAGTGACAACCTGGGGGTCAGCACAGATACGCAGTATTTT. Protein: CAISDNLGVSTDTQYF. J is TRBJ2-3 and V is TRBV10-3, with D perhaps assigned TRBD1 or TRBD2 (5 bases each). V shed 3 bases and J shed 0 bases, with 13 bases lying between them. This CDR3 is built from 16 residues. CDR1 and CDR2 (germline): ENHRY, SYGVKD.